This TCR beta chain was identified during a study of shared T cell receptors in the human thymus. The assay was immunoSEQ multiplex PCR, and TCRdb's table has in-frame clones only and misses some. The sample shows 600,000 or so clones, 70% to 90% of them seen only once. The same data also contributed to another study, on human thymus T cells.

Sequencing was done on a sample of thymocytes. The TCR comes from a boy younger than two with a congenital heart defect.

CDR3 nucleotide sequence: TGTGCCAGCAGCTTAGGCAGGGTGGAAAACATTCAGTACTTC. This sequence encodes CASSLGRVENIQYF. The gene calls are TRBV5-6 and TRBJ2-4, with a weak D call TRBD1 (5 bases). Germline CDR1 is SGHDT and CDR2 is YYEEEE. This CDR3 has 14 residues. Between the trimmed V and J ends, which lost 2 bases and 5 bases, there was a span of 11 bases.